Shown below are 4 T cell receptor beta chains from a single sample sequenced in a study of cytomegalovirus exposure and HLA in healthy donors (dated by TCRdb to 2015 to 2018). The library was generated by the immunoSEQ multiplex PCR assay. The table comes from immuneACCESS by way of TCRdb, which keeps in-frame sequences with V and J called. Part of the clones is missing from these tables; in studies checked, under half for an unresolved V gene and the rest for unknown reasons. In all, the sample holds under 200,000 clones, and about 90% of those were seen once. The ten largest clones take up around 2.7% of the sample. The specimen sequenced was PBMCs. Receptor source: a woman aged 18-29 years in good health and CMV-seropositive.

This clone was detected once. The chain is built from TRBV7-8 and TRBJ2-7, with D possibly being TRBD1 (6 bases). Germline assignment: CDR1 SGHVS and CDR2 FQNEAQ. Trimming pared 5 bases from V and 0 bases from J, leaving 14 bases between. This CDR3 is built from 15 residues. The CDR3 region has the DNA TGTGCCAGCAGCCCAGACAGGAGGAGCTCCTACGAGCAGTACTTC. This encodes CASSPDRRSSYEQYF.

The chain uses TRBV6-1 and TRBJ2-7, with TRBD1 identical over 7 bases. Looked up from germline, CDR1 is MNHNS and CDR2 is SASEGT. This CDR3 is built from 18 residues. V lost 0 bases and J lost 2; bases outside the gene matches: 13. The CDR3 here is CASSEAGVSRGFTYEQYF. Written as DNA, the CDR3 is TGTGCCAGCAGTGAAGCGGGGGTCAGCAGGGGGTTTACCTACGAGCAGTACTTC.

This clone was seen a single time. The chain joins TRBV10-3 to TRBJ1-5; 7 bases align to TRBD1. The CDR3 covers 14 residues. J was trimmed by 7 bases and V by 6 bases; bases with no gene match: 9. Looked up from germline, CDR1 is ENHRY and CDR2 is SYGVKD. DNA for the CDR3: TGTGCCATCAGGGCGACAGGGTCGGGGCAGCCCCAGCATTTT. Encoded protein: CAIRATGSGQPQHF.

The rearrangement uses TRBV27 and TRBJ2-3, with 13 nucleotides matching TRBD2. Germline V lookup: CDR1 MNHEY, CDR2 SMNVEV (reference sequence). CDR3 size: 16 residues. Germline trimming cut 2 bases from V and 4 bases from J; bases unmatched to any gene: 3. The CDR3 nucleotides are TGTGCCAGCAGTTTAGCACTAGCGGGAGGGCCAGATACGCAGTATTTT. As protein: CASSLALAGGPDTQYF.